Sequencing of this T cell receptor (beta chain) was carried out in a study of T cell responses to AZD1222 COVID-19 vaccine. Between the trimmed V and J ends, which lost 0 bases and 4 bases, there was a span of 12 bases. Looked up from germline, CDR1 is SNHLY and CDR2 is FYNNEI. CDR3 length: 15 amino acids. The data were produced by immunoSEQ multiplex PCR, yet TCRdb's version contains in-frame clones alone and is incomplete. The sample carries roughly 130,000 clones, roughly 90% recorded once. The TCR comes from an adult in good health. Sequences were derived from peripheral blood, sampled on day 0 of AZD1222 vaccination. The chain employs TRBV2 and TRBJ1-2; D ambiguous. CDR3 protein: CASSEARRASYGYTF. The CDR3 DNA reads TGTGCCAGCAGTGAAGCGCGGAGGGCAAGCTATGGCTACACCTTC.